Reported below is one T cell receptor (beta chain). Its specificity is unknown. TCRdb keeps only in-frame clones here, not all; method: immunoSEQ multiplex PCR. In the table there are 2,100,000 or so clones, more than 90% of which are singletons. This record belongs to a study of shared clonotypes between healthy human individuals. Study observations and caveats: Generation of non-shared clonotypes was less probable than generation of clonotypes shared by all four donors. What limited the represented genetic and exposure-history diversity was the small number of donors.

The authors divided CD4+ cells into CD45RA+ naive and CD45RA-negative memory subsets. Germline CDR1 SQVTM, CDR2 ANQGSEA. After removal of 4 bases from V and 4 bases from J, the junction contained 5 bases not matched to a gene. This CDR3 comprises 14 residues. This receptor was taken from a young man in good health. Sequenced input: naive CD4+ T cells sorted from blood. Regarding subset: CD45RA+ positively selected. The J gene is TRBJ2-1, the V gene TRBV29-1, with 9 bases identical to TRBD2. The CDR3 bases are TGCAGCGTTGGCGGAGCGGGGGGTTACAATGAGCAGTTCTTC. Translation gives CSVGGAGGYNEQFF.